The T cell receptor (beta chain) under discussion was sequenced for a study of memory CD4+ T cells and cytomegalovirus serostatus. Single viable CD3+CD4+CD8-CD45RO+ cells were sorted as the memory CD4+ T cells. Clones were sequenced by immunoSEQ multiplex PCR, and TCRdb holds only the in-frame ones, with some missing. The sample holds around 63,000 clones, around 81% seen once. This CDR3 comprises 13 residues. Trimming pared 0 bases from V and 0 bases from J, leaving 2 bases between. The germline V gene encodes CDR1 SGHVS and CDR2 FNYEAQ. Sequenced input: memory CD4+ T cells from blood. The V gene is TRBV7-6, the J gene TRBJ1-1; D is undetermined. The origin of this receptor is an adult in good health and CMV-seronegative. Some clones in this sample may be carry-over from other donors' samples. The CDR3 loop reads CASSLALNTEAFF. The CDR3 DNA reads TGTGCCAGCAGCTTAGCGTTGAACACTGAAGCTTTCTTT. Variable domain in full (rest from reference TRBV7-6 and TRBJ1-1): GAGVSQSPRYKVTKRGQDVALRCDPISGHVSLYWYRQALGQGPEFLTYFNYEAQQDKSGLPNDRFSAERPEGSISTLTIQRTEQRDSAMYRCASSLALNTEAFFGQGTRLTVV.